The clone carrying this T cell receptor (beta chain) was observed at least ten times. This sample is part of a study of regulatory T cells in long-lasting Graves disease. Library construction for TCR beta used iRepertoire HTBI primers and Arm-PCR of CDR3 regions. TCRdb fed the multiplex PCR reads into MiXCR, producing one record per CDR3 protein. The sample contains roughly 380,000 distinct CDR3 sequences, 16% of which appear only once. The time point is: newly diagnosed GD, antithyroid drugs for less than 3 months. After RNA was extracted from PBMCs, the TCR library was made from it. Patient provenance is recorded as an endocrinology department in Xi'an, China. The sample was also reused in another study, on T cells in Graves' hyperthyroidism and ophthalmopathy. That source notes: In blood, most of the thyroid clonotypes expanded above 0.001 were also present.

Sequencing was performed on peripheral blood mononuclear cells (PBMCs), taken at new diagnosis, from a patient treated with antithyroid drugs. The sequence was collected from a man in his forties with Graves disease.

The CDR3 sequence: CASSYRLGTSRGTEAFF. Written as DNA, the CDR3 is TGTGCCAGCAGTTATCGACTCGGGACCTCTCGGGGCACTGAAGCTTTCTTT. The V call is TRBV6-5, the J call TRBJ1-1; tentatively, D is TRBD1 (5 bases). Trimming stripped 3 bases from V and 4 bases from J, with 21 bases between. CDR3 length: 17 amino acids. Germline V lookup: CDR1 MNHEY, CDR2 SVGAGI.